This entry lists 30 T cell receptor beta chains sequenced from one sample in a study of T cell responses to AZD1222 COVID-19 vaccine. TCRdb's copy holds only in-frame clones and misses some; the assay was immunoSEQ multiplex PCR. The sample lists approximately 150,000 clones, nearly 90% occurring once. The sample here was peripheral blood, taken 28 days after the second dose of the MenACWY control vaccine. These receptors were taken from an adult who received the MenACWY meningococcal vaccine as a control.

This chain uses TRBV2 with TRBJ1-2; 7 bases fit TRBD1. CDR3 size: 14 residues. Germline V gene data show CDR1 as SNHLY and CDR2 as FYNNEI. J lost 3 bases, V lost 6 bases, and 7 bases had no gene match. CDR3 nucleotides: TGTGCCAGCAGCGGGGACAGTAACTACTATGGCTACACCTTC. Its protein product is CASSGDSNYYGYTF.

The chain uses TRBV18 and TRBJ2-7; D perhaps matches TRBD1 (6 bases). V dropped 8 bases and J dropped 1 base, with 9 bases sitting between them. The CDR3 is made up of 12 amino acids. CDR1 is KGHSH, CDR2 LQKENI, per germline. Here the CDR3 DNA reads TGTGCCAGCACGCAGGGGTCCTACGAGCAGTACTTC. Its translation: CASTQGSYEQYF.

The rearrangement joins TRBV6-1 to TRBJ1-5; no definite D call. V lost 2 bases and J 0 bases, leaving 5 bases between the germline ends. This CDR3 has 14 residues. The V gene's germline CDR1 is MNHNS and CDR2 SASEGT. CDR3 loop: CASSETYSNQPQHF. CDR3 DNA sequence: TGTGCCAGCAGTGAAACTTATAGCAATCAGCCCCAGCATTTT.

V usage is TRBV5-1 and J usage is TRBJ1-6; D call uncertain. This CDR3 contains 15 residues. Per the germline V gene, CDR1 is SGHRS and CDR2 is YFSETQ. Trimming shortened V by 0 bases and J by 8 bases, and 12 bases separated the two germline ends. The CDR3 reads CASSLAGLSDSPLHF. CDR3 bases: TGCGCCAGCAGCTTGGCCGGGTTGTCGGATTCACCCCTCCACTTT. Filled out from reference TRBV5-1 and TRBJ1-6, the complete variable domain reads KAGVTQTPRYLIKTRGQQVTLSCSPISGHRSVSWYQQTPGQGLQFLFEYFSETQRNKGNFPGRFSGRQFSNSRSEMNVSTLELGDSALYLCASSLAGLSDSPLHFGNGTRLTVT.

The chain has TRBV11-3 and TRBJ2-1, with D perhaps matching TRBD1 (6 bases). The germline CDR1 and CDR2 sequences are SGHNT and YENEEA. CDR3 length equals 15 residues. V lost 5 bases to trimming and J lost 2 bases, with 13 bases between them. CDR3 in DNA: TGTGCCAGCAGCGCCCATCGGGACACCTACAATGAGCAGTTCTTC. Protein: CASSAHRDTYNEQFF.

This clone was observed a handful of times. Other nucleotide sequences in the sample specify the same CDR3. V usage is TRBV12-3 or TRBV12-4 and J usage is TRBJ1-2; D uncertain. V was shortened by 1 base and J by 8 bases, with 8 bases between the two germline ends. The CDR3 has 12 amino acids. The CDR3 sequence: CASSLEGYGYTF. The CDR3 DNA reads as TGTGCCAGCAGTTTAGAGGGCTACGGCTACACCTTC.

CDR3 sequence reads: CASSPSTVNTGELFF. In DNA form, the CDR3 reads TGTGCCAGCAGTCCCTCGACAGTGAACACCGGGGAGCTGTTTTTT. This chain joins TRBV28 and TRBJ2-2; tentative D call: TRBD1 (5 bases). The CDR3 covers 15 residues. Germline V lookup: CDR1 MDHEN, CDR2 SYDVKM. V lost 5 bases and J lost 1, with 11 bases in between. The complete variable domain, with remaining parts taken from reference TRBV28 and TRBJ2-2, reads DVKVTQSSRYLVKRTGEKVFLECVQDMDHENMFWYRQDPGLGLRLIYFSYDVKMKEKGDIPEGYSVSREKKERFSLILESASTNQTSMYLCASSPSTVNTGELFFGEGSRLTVL.

The chain uses TRBV10-3 and TRBJ1-1, with no clear D. V shed 0 bases and J shed 4 bases, with 12 bases lying between them. The CDR3 consists of 15 residues. Germline CDR1 ENHRY, CDR2 SYGVKD. CDR3 nucleotide sequence: TGTGCCATCAGTGAGTCGATGCTGCTAGGCACTGAAGCTTTCTTT. It codes for CAISESMLLGTEAFF.

The chain couples TRBV7-6 to TRBJ1-4, with 9 bases identical to TRBD1. The CDR3 is 16 amino acids. V trimming: 5 bases; J trimming: 0 bases; junction bases outside the gene matches: 4. The germline CDR1 and CDR2 sequences are SGHVS and FNYEAQ. Here the CDR3 reads CASSAGQGPTNEKLFF. The CDR3 nucleotides read TGTGCCAGCAGCGCGGGACAGGGACCAACTAATGAAAAACTGTTTTTT.

The chain is built from TRBV11-3 and TRBJ1-1; 8 bases line up with TRBD1. The trim removed 4 bases at V and 1 base at J, leaving 8 bases unmatched. The length of the CDR3 is 16 residues. In germline, CDR1 is SGHNT, CDR2 YENEEA. The CDR3 DNA sequence: TGTGCCAGCAGCTCCCGACAGGGGAGGGGGAACACTGAAGCTTTCTTT. It translates to CASSSRQGRGNTEAFF.

The V and J genes are TRBV7-8 and TRBJ1-2; possibly TRBD1 for D (5 bases). V shed 5 bases and J shed 2 bases, with 21 bases lying between them. The CDR3 loop spans 17 amino acids. Germline values: CDR1 SGHVS, CDR2 FQNEAQ. This CDR3 reads CASSPTWRGAPNYGYTF. As DNA, the CDR3 is TGTGCCAGCAGCCCAACCTGGAGGGGAGCCCCCAACTATGGCTACACCTTC.

This chain links TRBV3-1 (or the pseudogene TRBV3-2) with TRBJ1-2, with D unclear. The CDR3 runs 13 residues. The germline V and J ends were trimmed by 0 bases and 4 bases, with 6 bases remaining between them. Looked up from germline, CDR1 is LGHDT and CDR2 is YNNKEL (reference sequence). The CDR3 loop is CASSQDWGYGYTF. CDR3 sequence (DNA): TGTGCCAGCAGCCAAGATTGGGGCTATGGCTACACCTTC.

This chain uses TRBV5-1 with TRBJ1-1, with TRBD1 as a possible D gene (6 bases). V was trimmed by 3 bases and J by 2 bases, leaving 11 bases between them. In germline, CDR1 is SGHRS, CDR2 YFSETQ. This CDR3 has 14 amino acids. The CDR3 DNA reads TGCGCCAGCAGCTCACAGGGTTATAACACTGAAGCTTTCTTT. Amino acid sequence: CASSSQGYNTEAFF.

This clone was seen a handful of times. The chain uses TRBV27 and TRBJ1-6; D may be TRBD1 (6 bases). CDR1 MNHEY and CDR2 SMNVEV come from the germline V gene (reference sequence). V was pared by 3 bases and J by 8 bases, with 14 bases between. The CDR3 has 15 residues. The CDR3 nucleotides are TGTGCCAGCAGTTTTGGGCAGGGGTTGCATTCACCCCTCCACTTT. This translates into CASSFGQGLHSPLHF.

The chain links TRBV5-1 to TRBJ1-6; the D is unclear. This CDR3 has 13 residues. The germline V gene has CDR1 SGHRS and CDR2 YFSETQ. Trimming left V 5 bases short and J 7 bases short, with 10 bases between. CDR3 nucleotides: TGCGCCAGCAGAGAGACGGACAATTCACCCCTCCACTTT. Amino acids: CASRETDNSPLHF.

The chain uses TRBV5-5 and TRBJ2-5, with 10 bases lining up with TRBD2. This CDR3 contains 16 residues. V shed 4 bases, J shed 1 base, and the junction held 7 bases outside the gene matches. Germline CDR1 reads SGHKS; CDR2 reads YYEKEE (reference sequence). CDR3 sequence: CASSPAVAGGQETQYF. As DNA, the CDR3 is TGTGCCAGCAGCCCCGCGGTAGCGGGGGGCCAAGAGACCCAGTACTTC.

The chain combines TRBV2 with TRBJ1-5, with D unresolved. Trimming stripped 5 bases from V and 5 bases from J, with 7 bases between. CDR1 and CDR2 (germline): SNHLY, FYNNEI. The CDR3 loop spans 12 amino acids. CDR3 nucleotides: TGTGCCAGCAGTTATCAGGATCAGCCCCAGCATTTT. This gives the protein CASSYQDQPQHF.

J is TRBJ1-4 and V is TRBV30, with D possibly TRBD1 on 6 matching bases. This CDR3 comprises 13 residues. V was cut by 0 bases and J by 16 bases, with 18 bases left in between. The germline V gene has CDR1 GTSNPN and CDR2 SVGIG (reference sequence). CDR3 region: CAWSVTSVGTKFF. CDR3 sequence (DNA): TGTGCCTGGAGTGTTACATCGGTGGGGACAAAGTTTTTT. Supplemented by reference TRBV30 and TRBJ1-4, the full variable domain reads SQTIHQWPATLVQPVGSPLSLECTVEGTSNPNLYWYRQAAGRGLQLLFYSVGIGQISSEVPQNLSASRPQDRQFILSSKKLLLSDSGFYLCAWSVTSVGTKFFGSGTQLSVL.

The V call is TRBV21-1, the J call TRBJ1-2. TRBV21-1 constitutes a pseudogene. This CDR3 has 11 residues. The CDR3 DNA is TGTGTCCCGCTTAAGGGTGTTGGCTACACCTTC. It specifies CVPLKGVGYTF.

This sequence joins TRBV7-9 and TRBJ2-7; TRBD2 agrees at 13 bases. CDR3 length equals 15 residues. V was clipped by 5 bases and J by 1 base; unmatched bases: 2. The germline gives CDR1 SEHNR, CDR2 FQNEAQ (reference sequence). The chain's CDR3 is CASSILAGGSYEQYF. In nucleotides, the CDR3 is TGTGCCAGCAGCATACTAGCGGGAGGGTCCTACGAGCAGTACTTC. Full variable domain (missing parts from reference TRBV7-9 and TRBJ2-7): DTGVSQNPRHKITKRGQNVTFRCDPISEHNRLYWYRQTLGQGPEFLTYFQNEAQLEKSRLLSDRFSAERPKGSFSTLEIQRTEQGDSAMYLCASSILAGGSYEQYFGPGTRLTVT.

This clone was seen only once. Other nucleotide sequences in the sample specify the same CDR3. The chain employs TRBV5-1 and TRBJ1-1; no clear D gene. CDR3 length equals 14 residues. Trimming pared 0 bases from V and 1 base from J, leaving 7 bases between. The germline V gene encodes CDR1 SGHRS and CDR2 YFSETQ. CDR3 bases: TGCGCCAGCAGCTTGGGGGTAGGGAACACTGAAGCTTTCTTT. This codes for CASSLGVGNTEAFF.

The chain links TRBV5-1 to TRBJ1-1; D unclear. The CDR3 is 14 amino acids. The V gene lost 0 bases and the J gene lost 1 base, with 7 bases spanning the gap. The germline gives CDR1 SGHRS, CDR2 YFSETQ. CDR3 bases: TGCGCCAGCAGCTTGGTCGGTGAGAACACTGAAGCTTTCTTT. It is translated as CASSLVGENTEAFF.

The chain recombines TRBV2 with TRBJ2-1; 13 bases line up with TRBD2. The CDR3 runs 18 residues. Trimming removed 3 bases from V and 0 bases from J; junction bases left unmatched: 5. Germline V gene sequence: CDR1 SNHLY, CDR2 FYNNEI. The CDR3, as DNA: TGTGCCAGCAGTGAGACTAGCGGGGGGACGCTCTCCTACAATGAGCAGTTCTTC. Its protein is CASSETSGGTLSYNEQFF.

This chain links TRBV6-5 with TRBJ1-3; D not resolved. V shed 9 bases and J shed 2 bases, with 14 bases lying between them. In germline, CDR1 is MNHEY, CDR2 SVGAGI. This CDR3 comprises 14 residues. The CDR3 nucleotides are TGTGCCAGTCAGAGGCCAGGAGCTGGAAACACCATATATTTT. Its translation: CASQRPGAGNTIYF.

This clone was recorded only once. The chain carries TRBV4-1 and TRBJ1-1; D uncertain. The CDR3 covers 12 residues. V dropped 1 base and J dropped 13 bases, with 13 bases sitting between them. CDR1 and CDR2 from the germline V gene are MGHRA and YSYEKL. CDR3 bases: TGCGCCAGCAGCCAAGGTTCGGCCGGGAGTTTCTTT. The encoded protein is CASSQGSAGSFF.

This clone was observed once. Germline is not matched at one junction end, which may reflect a read error. The chain is built from TRBV6-2 or TRBV6-3 and TRBJ2-5; 8 bases fit TRBD2. Germline V gives CDR1 MNHEY, CDR2 SVGEGT. This CDR3 is built from 13 residues. The CDR3 nucleotides read TGTGCCAGCAGCCGGGGGGGCCAAGTGACCCAGTACTTC. This encodes CASSRGGQVTQYF.

V is TRBV7-9 and J is TRBJ2-1; D remains unclear. The germline V and J ends were trimmed by 8 bases and 10 bases, with 24 bases remaining between them. The germline V gene encodes CDR1 SEHNR and CDR2 FQNEAQ (reference sequence). The CDR3 length is 15 residues. The CDR3 protein is CASSSRRVGPQEQFF. The CDR3 DNA reads as TGTGCCAGCTCGTCACGAAGGGTTGGTCCCCAGGAGCAGTTCTTC.

The chain recombines TRBV19 with TRBJ2-1, with D tentatively TRBD2 (5 bases). V lost 3 bases, J lost 0 bases, and 6 bases lay in between. This CDR3 is 14 amino acids long. Germline lookup yields CDR1 LNHDA and CDR2 SQIVND (reference sequence). The CDR3 DNA is TGTGCCAGTAGTATTGGAGGCTCCTACAATGAGCAGTTCTTC. It encodes CASSIGGSYNEQFF.

The CDR3 here is CASSYEGLQETQYF. The CDR3 nucleotides read TGCGCCAGCAGCTATGAGGGGTTACAAGAGACCCAGTACTTC. The rearrangement joins TRBV5-1 to TRBJ2-5; either TRBD1 or TRBD2 may fit D (5 bases each). The CDR3 runs 14 residues. Per germline, CDR1 SGHRS and CDR2 YFSETQ. Trimming took 3 bases from V and 2 from J, leaving 11 bases between them.

The gene calls are TRBV7-9 and TRBJ1-6, with D possibly TRBD1 on 5 matching bases. The germline gives CDR1 SEHNR, CDR2 FQNEAQ (reference sequence). V was trimmed by 5 bases and J by 9 bases, leaving 17 bases between them. CDR3 length equals 15 residues. This chain's CDR3 is CASSTSKVGGSPLHF. DNA of the CDR3: TGTGCCAGCAGCACATCCAAGGTTGGGGGTTCACCCCTCCACTTT.